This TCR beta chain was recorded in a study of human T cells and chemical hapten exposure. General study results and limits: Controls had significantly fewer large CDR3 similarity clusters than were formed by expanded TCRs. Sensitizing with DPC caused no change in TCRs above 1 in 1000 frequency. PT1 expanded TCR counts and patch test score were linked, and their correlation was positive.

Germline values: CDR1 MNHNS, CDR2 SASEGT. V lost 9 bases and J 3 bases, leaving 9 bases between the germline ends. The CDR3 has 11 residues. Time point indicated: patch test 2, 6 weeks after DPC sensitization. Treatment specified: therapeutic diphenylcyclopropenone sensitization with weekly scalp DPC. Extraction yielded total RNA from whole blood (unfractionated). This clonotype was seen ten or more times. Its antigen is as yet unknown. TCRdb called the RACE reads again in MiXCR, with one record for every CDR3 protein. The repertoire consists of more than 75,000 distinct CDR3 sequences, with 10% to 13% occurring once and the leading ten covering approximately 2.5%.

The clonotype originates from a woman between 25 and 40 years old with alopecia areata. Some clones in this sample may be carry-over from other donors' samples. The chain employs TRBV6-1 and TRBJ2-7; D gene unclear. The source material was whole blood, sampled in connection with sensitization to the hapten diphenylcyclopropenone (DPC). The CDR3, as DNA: TGTGCCAGTAGGGAAGTCTACGAGCAGTACTTC. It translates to CASREVYEQYF.